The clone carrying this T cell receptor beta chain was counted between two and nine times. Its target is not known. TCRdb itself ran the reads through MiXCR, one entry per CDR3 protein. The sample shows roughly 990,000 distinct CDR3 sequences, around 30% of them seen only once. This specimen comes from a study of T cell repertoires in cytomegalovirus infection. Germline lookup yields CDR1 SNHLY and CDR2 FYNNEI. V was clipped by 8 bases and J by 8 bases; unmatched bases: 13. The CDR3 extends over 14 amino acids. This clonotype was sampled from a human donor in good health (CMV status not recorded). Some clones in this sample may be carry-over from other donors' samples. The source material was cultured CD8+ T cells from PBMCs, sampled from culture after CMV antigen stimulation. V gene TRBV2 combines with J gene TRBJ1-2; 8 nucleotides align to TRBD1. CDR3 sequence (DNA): TGTGCCAGCCCTGGGCAGGGGGCTTTTCGGGGCTACACCTTC. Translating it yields CASPGQGAFRGYTF.